The 12 T cell receptor beta chains below come from one sample, sequenced in a study of CD8 T cells in Susac syndrome. It was with random hexamers that roughly 0.45 to 1 ug RNA was reverse transcribed. TCRdb processed the immunoSEQ multiplex PCR reads anew with MiXCR; each CDR3 protein has one entry. The sample lists 200,000 to 250,000 distinct CDR3 sequences, 92% occurring once. Sequencing used CD8+ T cells from PBMCs. These receptors were collected from a human donor with multiple sclerosis.

The chain is built from TRBV3-1 and TRBJ2-5; 9 bases line up with TRBD1. There are 14 residues in the CDR3. CDR1 and CDR2 (germline): LGHDT, YNNKEL (reference sequence). V trimming: 7 bases; J trimming: 4 bases; junction bases outside the gene matches: 7. The CDR3 loop reads CASTRPGQGETQYF. CDR3 in DNA: TGTGCCAGCACCCGACCGGGACAGGGAGAGACCCAGTACTTC.

The count of this clonotype is one. The rearrangement joins TRBV3-1 to TRBJ1-1; possible D gene TRBD1, 5 bases. Per the germline V gene, CDR1 is LGHDT and CDR2 is YNNKEL (reference sequence). This CDR3 is 12 amino acids long. The V end was cut by 1 base, the J end by 7 bases, with 7 bases between. The CDR3 reads CASSQVGDEAFF. CDR3 coding DNA: TGTGCCAGCAGCCAAGTGGGGGATGAAGCTTTCTTT.

The CDR3 region is CASSLGLALHNEQFF. The DNA of the CDR3 is TGTGCCAGCAGCCTAGGACTAGCGCTACACAATGAGCAGTTCTTC. This chain links TRBV11-2 with TRBJ2-1, with 9 positions matching TRBD2. The CDR3 runs to 15 residues. Germline CDR1 SGHAT, CDR2 FQNNGV. The V segment lost 5 bases and the J segment 5 bases; nucleotides outside the gene matches: 7.

The chain is built from TRBV4-1 and TRBJ2-5, with D hard to call. Trimming stripped 2 bases from V and 0 bases from J, with 7 bases between. The CDR3 sequence is 14 residues long. Germline V lookup: CDR1 MGHRA, CDR2 YSYEKL. The CDR3 DNA follows: TGCGCCAGCAGCCAACCCCCTGACCAAGAGACCCAGTACTTC. Amino acid sequence: CASSQPPDQETQYF.

This chain links TRBV13 with TRBJ2-7; D ambiguous. The CDR3 consists of 12 residues. Trimming pared 0 bases from V and 6 bases from J, leaving 6 bases between. Germline assignment: CDR1 PRHDT and CDR2 FYEKMQ (reference sequence). The CDR3, as DNA: TGTGCCAGCAGCTTAGGGCTGCTCGAGCAGTACTTC. Translating it yields CASSLGLLEQYF.

J is TRBJ2-7 and V is TRBV20-1; 9 nucleotides align to TRBD2. Germline CDR1 DFQATT, CDR2 SNEGSKA (reference sequence). The CDR3 extends over 14 amino acids. The V segment lost 3 bases and the J segment 3 bases; nucleotides outside the gene matches: 6. CDR3 nucleotide sequence: TGCAGTGCTAGCCAGCGGGAGGTGGGCTACGAGCAGTACTTC. Residues: CSASQREVGYEQYF.

V and J are TRBV30 and TRBJ2-3; the match to TRBD2 covers 9 bases. The CDR3 is 15 residues long. Germline V gives CDR1 GTSNPN, CDR2 SVGIG (reference sequence). J lost 5 bases, V lost 2 bases, and 8 bases had no gene match. The CDR3 reads CAWSPDSGGVDTQYF. In DNA, the CDR3 is TGTGCCTGGAGTCCGGATAGCGGGGGAGTAGATACGCAGTATTTT.

This chain connects TRBV27 to TRBJ2-7; D uncertain. Germline V gene lookup returns CDR1 MNHEY and CDR2 SMNVEV (reference sequence). V lost 3 bases to trimming and J lost 3 bases, with 9 bases between them. There are 13 residues in the CDR3. The CDR3 DNA follows: TGTGCCAGCAGTTTGACGCCCTACTACGAGCAGTACTTC. Its protein product is CASSLTPYYEQYF.

The CDR3 DNA is TGTGCCAGCTCACCCTGGGACCAGAACAATGAGCAGTTCTTC. This translates into CASSPWDQNNEQFF. The chain has TRBV18 and TRBJ2-1; D may be TRBD1 or TRBD2 (5 bases each). Germline V lookup: CDR1 KGHSH, CDR2 LQKENI. The CDR3 runs 14 residues. V was pared by 3 bases and J by 5 bases, with 11 bases between.

V usage is TRBV27 and J usage is TRBJ2-5; weak D call: TRBD2 (6 bases). The CDR3 consists of 14 residues. In germline, CDR1 is MNHEY, CDR2 SMNVEV (reference sequence). V was clipped by 6 bases and J by 4 bases, with 15 bases between them. This CDR3 reads CASSRGLSPETQYF. CDR3 nucleotides: TGTGCCAGCAGCCGTGGACTATCACCAGAGACCCAGTACTTC.

This clonotype has a single count. This sequence joins TRBV20-1 and TRBJ2-1; the match to TRBD1 covers 8 bases. In germline, CDR1 is DFQATT, CDR2 SNEGSKA (reference sequence). J lost 2 bases, V lost 3 bases, and 12 bases had no gene match. There are 17 residues in the CDR3. The CDR3, as DNA: TGCAGTGCTAGCGGGACAGGCGAGCCGGCTACCTACAATGAGCAGTTCTTC. It specifies CSASGTGEPATYNEQFF.

This rearrangement joins TRBV7-9 to TRBJ2-7; 7 bases line up with TRBD1. This CDR3 is built from 16 residues. The V and J ends lost 5 bases and 3 bases, in that order; junction bases with no gene match: 13. From germline, CDR1 is SEHNR and CDR2 FQNEAQ (reference sequence). The CDR3 region is CASSPMTGKNFYEQYF. In DNA, the CDR3 is TGTGCCAGCAGCCCGATGACAGGGAAAAACTTCTACGAGCAGTACTTC.